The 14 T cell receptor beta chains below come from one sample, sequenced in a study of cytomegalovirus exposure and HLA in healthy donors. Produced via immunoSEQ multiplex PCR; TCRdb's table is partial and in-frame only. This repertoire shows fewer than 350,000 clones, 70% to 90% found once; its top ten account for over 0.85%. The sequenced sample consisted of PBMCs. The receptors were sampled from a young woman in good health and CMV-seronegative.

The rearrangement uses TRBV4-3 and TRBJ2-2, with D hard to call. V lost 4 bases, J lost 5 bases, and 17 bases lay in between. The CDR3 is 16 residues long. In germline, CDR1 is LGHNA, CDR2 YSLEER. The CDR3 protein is CASSPFFSRETGELFF. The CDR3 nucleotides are TGCGCCAGCAGCCCATTTTTTAGTCGAGAAACCGGGGAGCTGTTTTTT.

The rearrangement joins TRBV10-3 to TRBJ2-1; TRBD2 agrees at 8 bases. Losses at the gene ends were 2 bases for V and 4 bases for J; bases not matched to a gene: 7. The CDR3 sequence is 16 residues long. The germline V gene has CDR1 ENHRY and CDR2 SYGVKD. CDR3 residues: CAISESGSRLYNEQFF. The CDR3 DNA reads TGTGCCATCAGTGAGAGCGGGAGCCGCCTTTACAATGAGCAGTTCTTC.

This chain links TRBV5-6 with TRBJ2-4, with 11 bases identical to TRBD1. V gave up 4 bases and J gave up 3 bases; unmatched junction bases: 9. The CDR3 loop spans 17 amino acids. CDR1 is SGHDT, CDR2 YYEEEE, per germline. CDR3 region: CASSPSRDRGVKNIQYF. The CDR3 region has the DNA TGTGCCAGCAGCCCCTCTCGGGACAGGGGGGTCAAAAACATTCAGTACTTC.

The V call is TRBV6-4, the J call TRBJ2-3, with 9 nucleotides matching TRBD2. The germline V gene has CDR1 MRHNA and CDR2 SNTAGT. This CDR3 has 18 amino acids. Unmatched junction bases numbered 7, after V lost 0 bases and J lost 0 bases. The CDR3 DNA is TGTGCCAGCAGTGACTCGTCCTTAGCGGGAGTAAGCACAGATACGCAGTATTTT. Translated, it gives CASSDSSLAGVSTDTQYF.

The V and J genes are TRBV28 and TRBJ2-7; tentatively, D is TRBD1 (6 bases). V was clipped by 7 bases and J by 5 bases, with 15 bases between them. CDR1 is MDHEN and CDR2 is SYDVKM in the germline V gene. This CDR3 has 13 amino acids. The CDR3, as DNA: TGTGCCAGCACCCCAAACGAGGGGGACGAGCAGTACTTC. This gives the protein CASTPNEGDEQYF.

Written as DNA, the CDR3 is TGTGCCAGCAGACGGGACAGCAACCTAGCAAATTCACCCCTCCACTTT. Amino acids: CASRRDSNLANSPLHF. The chain links TRBV5-5 to TRBJ1-6; 7 bases align to TRBD1. The CDR3 is 16 residues long. V dropped 5 bases and J dropped 7; count of bases not matched to a gene: 12. Germline CDR1 SGHKS, CDR2 YYEKEE (reference sequence).

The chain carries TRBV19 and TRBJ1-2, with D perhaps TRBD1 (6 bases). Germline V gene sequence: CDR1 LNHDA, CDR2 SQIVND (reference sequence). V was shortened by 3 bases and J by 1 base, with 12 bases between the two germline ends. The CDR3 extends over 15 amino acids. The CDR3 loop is CASSIGGHLNYGYTF. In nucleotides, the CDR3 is TGTGCCAGTAGTATTGGGGGACACCTTAACTATGGCTACACCTTC.

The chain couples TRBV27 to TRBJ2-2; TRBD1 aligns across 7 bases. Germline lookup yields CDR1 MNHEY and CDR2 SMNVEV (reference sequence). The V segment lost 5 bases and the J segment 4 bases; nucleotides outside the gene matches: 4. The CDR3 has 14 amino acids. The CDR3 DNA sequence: TGTGCCAGCAGTGGGTGGGACAGCACCGGGGAGCTGTTTTTT. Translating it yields CASSGWDSTGELFF.

CDR3 DNA sequence: TGTGCCAGCTCACCAGGGCTTCTCTATGGCTACACCTTC. Its protein is CASSPGLLYGYTF. The chain has TRBV18 and TRBJ1-2; unclear D gene. CDR3 length equals 13 residues. With 2 bases removed from V and 4 bases from J, the gap between germline ends came to 8 bases. Germline V gene data show CDR1 as KGHSH and CDR2 as LQKENI.

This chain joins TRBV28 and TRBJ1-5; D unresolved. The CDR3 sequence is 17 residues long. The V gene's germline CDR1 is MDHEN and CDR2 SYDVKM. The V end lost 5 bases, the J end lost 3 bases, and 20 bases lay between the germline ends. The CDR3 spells CASSPPSAGRNNQPQHF. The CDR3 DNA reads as TGTGCCAGCAGTCCTCCATCAGCGGGTAGAAACAATCAGCCCCAGCATTTT.

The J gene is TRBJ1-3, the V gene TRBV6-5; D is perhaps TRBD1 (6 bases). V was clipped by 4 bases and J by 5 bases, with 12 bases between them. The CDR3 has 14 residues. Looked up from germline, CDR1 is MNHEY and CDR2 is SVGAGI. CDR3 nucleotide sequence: TGTGCCAGCAGTTCCACACAGGGACGAAACACCATATATTTT. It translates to CASSSTQGRNTIYF.

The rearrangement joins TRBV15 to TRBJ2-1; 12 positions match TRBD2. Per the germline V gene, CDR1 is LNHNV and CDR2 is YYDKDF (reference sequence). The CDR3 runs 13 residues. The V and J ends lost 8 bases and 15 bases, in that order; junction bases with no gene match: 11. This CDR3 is CATSELAGGSVFF. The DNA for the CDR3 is TGTGCCACCTCTGAGCTAGCGGGAGGGTCGGTGTTCTTC.

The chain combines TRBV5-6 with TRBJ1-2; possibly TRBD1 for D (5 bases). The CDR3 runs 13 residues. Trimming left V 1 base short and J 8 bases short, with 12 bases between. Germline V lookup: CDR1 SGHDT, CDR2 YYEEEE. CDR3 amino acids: CASSLYGGSGYTF. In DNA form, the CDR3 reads TGTGCCAGCAGCTTGTACGGGGGATCGGGCTACACCTTC.

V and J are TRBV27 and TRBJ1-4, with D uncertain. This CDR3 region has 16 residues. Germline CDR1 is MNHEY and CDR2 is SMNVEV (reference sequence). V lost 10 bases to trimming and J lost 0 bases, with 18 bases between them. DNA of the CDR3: TGTGCCACCATGACGGTCCTCGGAGCAACTAATGAAAAACTGTTTTTT. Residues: CATMTVLGATNEKLFF.